The rows below give T cell receptor beta chains drawn from one sample of a study of CD8 T cells in ankylosing spondylitis. TCRdb reanalysed the 5' RACE reads using MiXCR and keeps one entry per CDR3 protein. The data hold hundreds of thousands of distinct CDR3 sequences, with roughly 25% observed a single time. Sequencing input: blood, either unsorted or a sorted T cell fraction (not recorded which). Receptors were obtained from a male donor with ankylosing spondylitis. The CDR3 runs from the conserved cysteine through the conserved F or W. The D gene is left open where the match is weak. Size is omitted from some rows. Given values are once, few, many or a class for expanded clones.

clone size | D gene | J gene | V gene | CDR3 protein | CDR3 DNA
. | . | TRBJ1-5 | TRBV16 | CASSLGGGPQPQHF | TGTGCCAGCAGCCTTGGAGGGGGGCCCCAGCCCCAGCATTTT
. | TRBD1 | TRBJ2-3 | TRBV18 | CASSPPGTGFDTQYF | TGTGCCAGCTCACCACCGGGGACAGGATTCGATACGCAGTATTTT
. | . | TRBJ1-5 | TRBV20-1 | CSAREGDMNQPQHF | TGCAGTGCTAGAGAGGGTGACATGAATCAGCCCCAGCATTTT
. | TRBD2 | TRBJ2-1 | TRBV19 | CASSTQWLAGGLDNEQFF | TGTGCCAGTAGTACCCAATGGTTAGCGGGAGGGCTCGACAATGAGCAGTTCTTC
. | TRBD1 | TRBJ2-3 | TRBV12-3/TRBV12-4 | CQTARGTDTQYF | TGTCAAACCGCCAGGGGGACAGATACGCAGTATTTT
. | TRBD2 | TRBJ2-2 | TRBV14 | CASSRRTSGGYRGLFF | TGTGCCAGCAGCCGCCGGACTAGCGGGGGTTACAGGGGGCTGTTTTTT
. | . | TRBJ1-1 | TRBV12-3/TRBV12-4 | CASSFSELNTEAFF | TGTGCCAGCAGTTTTTCGGAACTCAACACTGAAGCTTTCTTT
. | TRBD2 | TRBJ2-3 | TRBV6-5 | CASSPRLAGGPRGTDTQYF | TGTGCCAGCAGTCCTCGACTAGCGGGAGGGCCAAGGGGCACAGATACGCAGTATTTT
. | . | TRBJ1-6 | TRBV12-3/TRBV12-4 | CASSLRHVLNSPLHF | TGTGCCAGCAGTTTGAGGCACGTCCTAAATTCACCCCTCCACTTT
few | TRBD1 | TRBJ2-5 | TRBV20-1 | CSAYPGQALQETQYF | TGCAGTGCTTATCCGGGACAGGCCCTCCAAGAGACCCAGTACTTC
few | . | TRBJ2-2 | TRBV11-2 | CASSLRGVNTGELFF | TGTGCCAGCAGCCTCAGGGGGGTGAACACCGGGGAGCTGTTTTTT
. | TRBD1 | TRBJ1-1 | TRBV3-1 | CASSQEDRGGYTEAFF | TGTGCCAGCAGCCAAGAAGACAGGGGTGGGTACACTGAAGCTTTCTTT
. | . | TRBJ2-1 | TRBV7-2 | CASSLGGVGSRFEQFF | TGTGCCAGCAGCTTAGGAGGTGTGGGCAGCCGGTTTGAGCAGTTCTTC
few | TRBD2 | TRBJ2-1 | TRBV7-2 | CASSSRTSGKWGEQFF | TGTGCCAGCAGCTCCCGGACTAGCGGGAAGTGGGGTGAGCAGTTCTTC
. | . | TRBJ1-3 | TRBV29-1 | CSVDTEGNTIYF | TGCAGCGTTGACACCGAAGGAAACACCATATATTTT
. | TRBD1 | TRBJ1-1 | TRBV14 | CASSQRTGNTEAFF | TGTGCCAGCAGCCAACGGACAGGGAACACTGAAGCTTTCTTT
. | TRBD1 | TRBJ1-6 | TRBV12-3/TRBV12-4 | CASSAGTDYSPLHF | TGTGCCAGCAGCGCCGGGACAGATTATTCACCCCTCCACTTT
. | . | TRBJ2-7 | TRBV11-2 | CASSPVTGSTYEQYF | TGTGCCAGCAGCCCCGTTACGGGCTCAACCTACGAGCAGTACTTC
. | . | TRBJ2-7 | TRBV6-1 | CASTTEITASEQYF | TGTGCCAGCACCACTGAGATTACGGCGTCCGAGCAGTACTTC
few | . | TRBJ2-5 | TRBV7-8 | CASSLGQAKETQYF | TGTGCCAGCAGCTTGGGGCAGGCTAAAGAGACCCAGTACTTC
few | . | TRBJ2-3 | TRBV24-1 | CATSKDSDTQYF | TGTGCCACCTCCAAGGACAGTGATACGCAGTATTTT
. | . | TRBJ1-5 | TRBV27 | CASSTTDSNQPQHF | TGTGCCAGCAGCACGACAGATAGCAATCAGCCCCAGCATTTT
. | TRBD1 | TRBJ2-5 | TRBV27 | CASSTTGTGRRETQYF | TGTGCCAGCAGTACGACAGGGACAGGGAGACGAGAGACCCAGTACTTC
few | . | TRBJ2-5 | TRBV12-3/TRBV12-4 | CASTNAAQETQYF | TGTGCCAGCACCAACGCGGCCCAAGAGACCCAGTACTTC
once | . | TRBJ2-1 | TRBV12-3/TRBV12-4 | CASSHPPKFEQFF | TGTGCCAGCAGCCATCCTCCTAAGTTCGAGCAGTTCTTC
. | TRBD1 | TRBJ1-5 | TRBV20-1 | CSATDRRDQPQHF | TGCAGTGCTACGGACAGGAGAGATCAGCCCCAGCATTTT
few | . | TRBJ2-7 | TRBV3-1 | CASSQVPDTASEQYF | TGTGCCAGCAGCCAAGTCCCCGATACCGCGTCTGAGCAGTACTTC
. | TRBD2 | TRBJ2-7 | TRBV7-2 | CASSLDPSGSSYEQYF | TGTGCCAGCAGCTTAGATCCTAGCGGGAGCTCCTACGAGCAGTACTTC
few | . | TRBJ2-2 | TRBV2 | CASSPDSFTGELFF | TGTGCCAGCAGTCCTGACAGTTTCACCGGGGAGCTGTTTTTT
. | . | TRBJ2-3 | TRBV6-6 | CASSYSTRDTQYF | TGTGCCAGCAGTTACTCGACACGAGATACGCAGTATTTT
. | TRBD1 | TRBJ1-4 | TRBV6-1 | CASSPPGQLNEKLFF | TGTGCCAGCAGTCCTCCGGGACAGTTGAATGAAAAACTGTTTTTT
few | . | TRBJ2-2 | TRBV24-1 | CATSDFGENTGELFF | TGTGCCACCAGTGATTTTGGGGAGAACACCGGGGAGCTGTTTTTT
few | . | TRBJ2-4 | TRBV12-3/TRBV12-4 | CASSLARAAKNIQYF | TGTGCCAGCAGTTTAGCCAGGGCAGCCAAAAACATTCAGTACTTC
. | TRBD1 | TRBJ2-6 | TRBV2 | CASSEWGTGGSGANVLTF | TGTGCCAGCAGTGAATGGGGGACAGGGGGCTCTGGGGCCAACGTCCTGACTTTC
few | TRBD2 | TRBJ2-1 | TRBV5-1 | CASSPGLAGGGEQFF | TGCGCCAGCAGCCCGGGACTAGCGGGAGGAGGTGAGCAGTTCTTC
. | . | TRBJ2-7 | TRBV7-9 | CASSSVGVGVALYEQYF | TGTGCCAGCAGCTCCGTCGGCGTAGGGGTGGCCCTCTACGAGCAGTACTTC
few | TRBD2 | TRBJ2-1 | TRBV5-1 | CASSLASTSGGSGIGNEQFF | TGCGCCAGCAGCTTGGCCTCCACTAGCGGAGGGTCGGGCATAGGTAATGAGCAGTTCTTC
few | . | TRBJ2-1 | TRBV20-1 | CSARDRRTGDGNNEQFF | TGCAGTGCTAGAGATCGGAGAACGGGAGACGGCAACAATGAGCAGTTCTTC
few | TRBD2 | TRBJ2-2 | TRBV12-3/TRBV12-4 | CASNGLAAFYTGELFF | TGTGCCAGCAATGGACTAGCGGCGTTCTACACCGGGGAGCTGTTTTTT
once | TRBD2 | TRBJ2-2 | TRBV12-3/TRBV12-4 | CASIPGLVTGELFF | TGTGCCAGCATACCGGGACTAGTGACCGGGGAGCTGTTTTTT
few | . | TRBJ1-1 | TRBV28 | CASRSTATEAFF | TGTGCCAGCAGGTCGACAGCAACTGAAGCTTTCTTT
few | . | TRBJ2-1 | TRBV28 | CASSLHPVGFDEQFF | TGTGCCAGCAGTTTGCACCCAGTGGGGTTTGATGAGCAGTTCTTC
few | TRBD1 | TRBJ2-1 | TRBV7-9 | CASRVEDREQFF | TGTGCCAGCAGGGTGGAGGACAGGGAGCAGTTCTTC
many | TRBD1 | TRBJ2-5 | TRBV20-1 | CSAGQGRGETQYF | TGCAGTGCTGGACAGGGTCGGGGGGAGACCCAGTACTTC
few | . | TRBJ2-4 | TRBV10-3 | CAISESGGAKNIQYF | TGTGCCATCAGTGAGAGCGGAGGAGCCAAAAACATTCAGTACTTC
. | TRBD1 | TRBJ2-5 | TRBV29-1 | CSVGTGSPETQYF | TGCAGCGTTGGGACAGGGTCGCCAGAGACCCAGTACTTC
. | TRBD2 | TRBJ2-1 | TRBV7-8 | CASRAGSGYEQFF | TGTGCCAGCCGAGCGGGATCAGGCTATGAGCAGTTCTTC
. | . | TRBJ2-5 | TRBV7-8 | CASSSHRVQETQYF | TGTGCCAGCAGCTCACACAGAGTCCAAGAGACCCAGTACTTC
. | TRBD1 | TRBJ1-1 | TRBV20-1 | CSARDTGTANTEAFF | TGCAGTGCTAGAGATACCGGGACAGCAAACACTGAAGCTTTCTTT
few | . | TRBJ2-1 | TRBV7-8 | CASSLTRTVNEQFF | TGTGCCAGCAGCTTAACTAGGACAGTCAATGAGCAGTTCTTC
. | . | TRBJ2-1 | TRBV3-1 | CASSQDRGRAIVNEQFF | TGTGCCAGCAGCCAAGATAGGGGCAGGGCGATAGTCAATGAGCAGTTCTTC
. | TRBD1 | TRBJ1-5 | TRBV12-3/TRBV12-4 | CASSSGTGGSNQPQHF | TGTGCCAGCAGTTCCGGGACAGGGGGAAGCAATCAGCCCCAGCATTTT
. | TRBD1 | TRBJ2-7 | TRBV5-1 | CASSLTRDSPFEQYF | TGCGCCAGCAGCTTGACAAGGGACAGCCCTTTCGAGCAGTACTTC